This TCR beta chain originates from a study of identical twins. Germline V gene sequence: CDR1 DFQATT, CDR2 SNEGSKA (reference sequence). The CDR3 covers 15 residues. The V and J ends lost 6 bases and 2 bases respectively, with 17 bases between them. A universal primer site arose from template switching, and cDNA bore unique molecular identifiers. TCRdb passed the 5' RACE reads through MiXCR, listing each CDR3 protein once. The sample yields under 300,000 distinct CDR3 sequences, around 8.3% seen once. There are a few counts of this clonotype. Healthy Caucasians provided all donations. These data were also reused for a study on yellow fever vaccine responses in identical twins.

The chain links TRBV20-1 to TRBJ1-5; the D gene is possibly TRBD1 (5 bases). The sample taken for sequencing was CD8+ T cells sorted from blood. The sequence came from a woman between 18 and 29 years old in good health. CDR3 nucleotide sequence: TGCAGTGCAACCGGGACGACGCAGGGCAATCAGCCCCAGCATTTT. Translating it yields CSATGTTQGNQPQHF.